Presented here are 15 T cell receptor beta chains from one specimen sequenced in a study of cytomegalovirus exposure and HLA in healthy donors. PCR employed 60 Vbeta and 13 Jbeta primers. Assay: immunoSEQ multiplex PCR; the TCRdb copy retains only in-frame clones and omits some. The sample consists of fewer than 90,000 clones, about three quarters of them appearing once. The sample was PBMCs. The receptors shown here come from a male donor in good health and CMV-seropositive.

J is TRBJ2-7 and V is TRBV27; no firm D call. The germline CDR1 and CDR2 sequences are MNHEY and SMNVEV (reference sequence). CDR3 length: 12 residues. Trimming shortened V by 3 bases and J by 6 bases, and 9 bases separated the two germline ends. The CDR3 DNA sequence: TGTGCCAGCAGTTTTTTGGGCTCCGAGCAGTACTTC. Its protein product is CASSFLGSEQYF.

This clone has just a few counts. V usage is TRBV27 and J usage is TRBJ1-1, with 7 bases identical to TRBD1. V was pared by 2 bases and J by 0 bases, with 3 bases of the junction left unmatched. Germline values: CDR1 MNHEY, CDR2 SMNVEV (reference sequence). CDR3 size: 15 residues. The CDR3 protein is CASSLDRAMNTEAFF. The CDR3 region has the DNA TGTGCCAGCAGTTTAGACAGGGCCATGAACACTGAAGCTTTCTTT.

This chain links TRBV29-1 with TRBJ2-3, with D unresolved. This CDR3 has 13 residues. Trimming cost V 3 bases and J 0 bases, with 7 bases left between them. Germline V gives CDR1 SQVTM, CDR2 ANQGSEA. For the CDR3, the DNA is TGCAGCGTTGATCCCTCTAGCACAGATACGCAGTATTTT. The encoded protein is CSVDPSSTDTQYF.

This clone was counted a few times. The CDR3 DNA reads TGTGCCAGCACCCCCTCCGGGGGGCTGAACACTGAAGCTTTCTTT. As protein: CASTPSGGLNTEAFF. The rearrangement uses TRBV6-5 and TRBJ1-1; possibly TRBD1 for D (6 bases). Germline lookup yields CDR1 MNHEY and CDR2 SVGAGI. The CDR3 covers 15 residues. Between the trimmed V and J ends, which lost 7 bases and 0 bases, there was a span of 15 bases.

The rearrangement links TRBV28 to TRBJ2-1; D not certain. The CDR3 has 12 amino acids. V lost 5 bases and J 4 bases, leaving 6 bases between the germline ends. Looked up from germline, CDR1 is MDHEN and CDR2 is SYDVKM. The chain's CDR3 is CASSPPYNEQFF. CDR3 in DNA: TGTGCCAGCAGTCCCCCGTACAATGAGCAGTTCTTC.

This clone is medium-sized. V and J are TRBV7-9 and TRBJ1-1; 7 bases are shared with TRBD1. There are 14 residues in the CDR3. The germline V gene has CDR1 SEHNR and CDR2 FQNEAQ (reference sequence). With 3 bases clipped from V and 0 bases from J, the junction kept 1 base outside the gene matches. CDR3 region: CASSLTGMNTEAFF. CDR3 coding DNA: TGTGCCAGCAGCTTGACAGGGATGAACACTGAAGCTTTCTTT.

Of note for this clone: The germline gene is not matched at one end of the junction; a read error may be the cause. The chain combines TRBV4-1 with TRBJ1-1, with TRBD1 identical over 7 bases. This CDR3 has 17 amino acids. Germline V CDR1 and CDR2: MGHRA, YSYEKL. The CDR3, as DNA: TGCGTCAGCAGCCAAAAGTTTACAGGGGTTTTGAACACTGAAGCTTTCTTT. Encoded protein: CVSSQKFTGVLNTEAFF.

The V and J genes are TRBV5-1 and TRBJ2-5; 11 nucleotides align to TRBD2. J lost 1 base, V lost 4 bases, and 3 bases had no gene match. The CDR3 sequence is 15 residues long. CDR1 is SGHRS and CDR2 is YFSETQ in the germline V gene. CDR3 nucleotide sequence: TGCGCCAGCAGCCTGACTAGCGGGATCCAAGAGACCCAGTACTTC. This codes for CASSLTSGIQETQYF.

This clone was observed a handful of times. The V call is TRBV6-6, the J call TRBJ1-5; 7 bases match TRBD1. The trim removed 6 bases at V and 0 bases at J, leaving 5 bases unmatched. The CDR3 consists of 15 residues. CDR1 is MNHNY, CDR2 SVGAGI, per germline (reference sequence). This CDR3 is CASSRQGNSNQPQHF. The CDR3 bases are TGTGCCAGCAGCCGACAGGGAAATAGCAATCAGCCCCAGCATTTT.

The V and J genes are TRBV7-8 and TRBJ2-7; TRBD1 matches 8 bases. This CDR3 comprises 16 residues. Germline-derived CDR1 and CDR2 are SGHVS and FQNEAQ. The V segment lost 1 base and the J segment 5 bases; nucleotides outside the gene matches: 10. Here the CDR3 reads CASSLVPLRGLNEQYF. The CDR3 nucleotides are TGTGCCAGCAGCTTAGTACCGCTCAGGGGGCTTAACGAGCAGTACTTC.

Here the CDR3 reads CASSFGGRQTQYF. The CDR3 nucleotides are TGCGCCAGCAGCTTCGGCGGGAGACAGACCCAGTACTTC. The rearrangement links TRBV5-1 to TRBJ2-5; TRBD2 matches 7 bases. This CDR3 comprises 13 residues. V trimming: 2 bases; J trimming: 6 bases; junction bases outside the gene matches: 4. Germline CDR1 reads SGHRS; CDR2 reads YFSETQ.

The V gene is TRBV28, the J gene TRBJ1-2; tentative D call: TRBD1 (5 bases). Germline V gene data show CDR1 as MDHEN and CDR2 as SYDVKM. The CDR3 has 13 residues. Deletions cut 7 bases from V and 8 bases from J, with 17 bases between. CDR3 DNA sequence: TGTGCCAGCAAAGGTTCGACAGCAGGCGGCTACACCTTC. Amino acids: CASKGSTAGGYTF.

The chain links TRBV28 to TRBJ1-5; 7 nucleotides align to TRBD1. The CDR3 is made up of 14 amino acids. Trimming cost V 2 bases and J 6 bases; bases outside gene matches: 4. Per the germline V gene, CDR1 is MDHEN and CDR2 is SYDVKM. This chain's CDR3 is CASSLEGAGQPQHF. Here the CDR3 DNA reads TGTGCCAGCAGTTTAGAGGGGGCCGGTCAGCCCCAGCATTTT.

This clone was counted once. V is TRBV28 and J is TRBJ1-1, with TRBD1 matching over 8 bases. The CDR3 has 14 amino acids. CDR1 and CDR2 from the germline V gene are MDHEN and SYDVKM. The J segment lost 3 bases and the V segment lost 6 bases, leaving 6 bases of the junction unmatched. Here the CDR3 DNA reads TGTGCCAGCAGGACCGGGACAGGCGACACTGAAGCTTTCTTT. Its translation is CASRTGTGDTEAFF. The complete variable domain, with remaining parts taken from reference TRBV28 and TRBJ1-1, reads DVKVTQSSRYLVKRTGEKVFLECVQDMDHENMFWYRQDPGLGLRLIYFSYDVKMKEKGDIPEGYSVSREKKERFSLILESASTNQTSMYLCASRTGTGDTEAFFGQGTRLTVV.

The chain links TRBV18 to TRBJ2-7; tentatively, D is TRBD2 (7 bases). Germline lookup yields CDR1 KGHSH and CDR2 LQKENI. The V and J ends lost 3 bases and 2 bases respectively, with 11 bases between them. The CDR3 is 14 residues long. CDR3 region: CASSPRGGTYEQYF. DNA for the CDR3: TGTGCCAGCTCACCCCGCGGGGGCACCTACGAGCAGTACTTC.